The present TCR beta chain was sequenced within a study of cytomegalovirus exposure and HLA in healthy donors. Turning to the study itself: Counted in an early data release were approximately 80 million unique TCRs from HLA-typed donors. Regarding the study as a whole: High specificity and sensitivity for cytomegalovirus status were reported for the classifier.

The PCR made use of 60 Vbeta and 13 Jbeta primers. Assay: immunoSEQ multiplex PCR; the TCRdb copy retains only in-frame clones and omits some. The sample has more than 140,000 clones, more than 65% seen once. This clone occurred once. As yet, its antigen is unknown. CDR1 and CDR2 (germline): MGHDK, SYGVNS. V was clipped by 3 bases and J by 5 bases, with 11 bases between them. The CDR3 is made up of 14 amino acids. This rearrangement joins TRBV25-1 to TRBJ1-5; D unresolved. The sample comprised PBMCs. The source of this sequence is a young man in good health and CMV-seropositive. CDR3 bases: TGTGCCAGCAGTGAGGCAGGTCTGCATCAGCCCCAGCATTTT. This sequence encodes CASSEAGLHQPQHF.